This TCR beta chain was sequenced in a study of identical twins. TCRdb fed the 5' RACE reads into MiXCR, producing one record per CDR3 protein. The data hold 430,000 or so distinct CDR3 sequences, with 24% observed a single time. The sample was also linked to a second study, of T cells expressing NK-cell markers. In that study: In a few donors, dominant clonotypes made up about 28.3-65% of CD3+CD56-NKG2C+ cells.

Sequences were obtained from CD4+ T cells sorted from blood. This clonotype originated in a woman aged 18-29 years in good health.

The CDR3 DNA follows: TGCAGTGCTAGAAGAACGACTAGCGGGAGCTACGAGCAGTACTTC. Protein: CSARRTTSGSYEQYF. The rearrangement joins TRBV20-1 to TRBJ2-7; TRBD2 matches at 12 bases. V shed 2 bases, J shed 3 bases, and the junction held 5 bases outside the gene matches. The CDR3 sequence is 15 residues long. CDR1 and CDR2 from the germline V gene are DFQATT and SNEGSKA (reference sequence).